This T cell receptor (beta chain) was observed in a study of T cells in Graves' hyperthyroidism and ophthalmopathy. Turning to the study itself: Peripheral blood sampling occurred at initial diagnosis, before any treatment.

Clinicians diagnosed patients from clinical symptoms, serum thyroxine and TRAb, thyroid ultrasound and orbital computed tomography. Amplification targeted TCR beta CDR3 regions from RNA transcripts. The TCR CDR3 was amplified in a first-round RT-PCR using the HTBI primer set. One entry per CDR3 protein, called by TCRdb with MiXCR from the multiplex PCR reads. The sample shows more than 500,000 distinct CDR3 sequences, approximately 14% of them seen only once. V lost 2 bases and J 7 bases, leaving 14 bases between the germline ends. This CDR3 is built from 14 residues. Germline loops: CDR1 MRHNA, CDR2 SNTAGT.

The sample comprised blood. This receptor was obtained from a woman in her thirties or forties with Graves' hyperthyroidism. This rearrangement joins TRBV6-4 to TRBJ1-2; tentative D call: TRBD1 (6 bases). CDR3 nucleotides: TGTGCCAGCAGTGACGGGGGGCCGGTTGGTGGCTACACCTTC. Its translation: CASSDGGPVGGYTF.